This T cell receptor (beta chain) was sequenced in a study of blood T cells in healthy people across ages. Study-wide background: Per two T cells, template switching captured roughly one barcoded beta molecule.

With a J-beta primer mix and a sample-barcoded 5' primer, a second PCR ran about 7 to 12 cycles. Each CDR3 protein is one row after TCRdb ran MiXCR on the 5' RACE reads. The sample consists of hundreds of thousands of distinct CDR3 sequences, around 42% of them appearing once. The CDR3 consists of 11 residues. V dropped 1 base and J dropped 2 bases, with 2 bases sitting between them. Per the germline V gene, CDR1 is GTSNPN and CDR2 is SVGIG (reference sequence). The chain uses TRBV30 and TRBJ2-5; no reliable D call. This sequence was found in a man aged 55-75 years in good health. Specimen: blood. The CDR3 region is CAWSDQETQYF. CDR3 coding DNA: TGTGCCTGGAGTGATCAAGAGACCCAGTACTTC.